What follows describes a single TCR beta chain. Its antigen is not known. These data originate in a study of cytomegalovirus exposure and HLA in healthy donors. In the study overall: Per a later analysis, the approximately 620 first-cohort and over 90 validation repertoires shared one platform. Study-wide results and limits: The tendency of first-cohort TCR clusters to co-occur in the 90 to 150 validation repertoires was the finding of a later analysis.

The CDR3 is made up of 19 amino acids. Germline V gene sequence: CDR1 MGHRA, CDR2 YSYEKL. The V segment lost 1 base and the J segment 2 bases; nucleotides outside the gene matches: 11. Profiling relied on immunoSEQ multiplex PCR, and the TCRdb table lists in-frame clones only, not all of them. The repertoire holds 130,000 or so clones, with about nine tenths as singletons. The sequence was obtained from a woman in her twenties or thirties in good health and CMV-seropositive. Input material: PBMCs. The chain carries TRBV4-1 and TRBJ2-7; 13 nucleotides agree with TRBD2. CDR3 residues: CASSQVALAGGPIAYEQYF. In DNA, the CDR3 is TGCGCCAGCAGCCAAGTGGCACTAGCGGGAGGGCCTATTGCCTACGAGCAGTACTTC.